Shown below are 15 T cell receptor beta chains from a single sample sequenced in a study of cytomegalovirus exposure and HLA in healthy donors. This PCR relied on a set of 60 Vbeta primers and 13 Jbeta primers. Sequenced by immunoSEQ multiplex PCR; TCRdb stores in-frame clones only, minus some. The sample shows tens of thousands of clones, about four fifths of them seen only once. Sequencing was performed on PBMCs. The receptors were sampled from a human donor in good health.

V is TRBV5-6 and J is TRBJ2-7; TRBD1 is a possible D gene (5 bases). The CDR3 is 15 residues long. The V gene's germline CDR1 is SGHDT and CDR2 YYEEEE. Deletions cut 6 bases from V and 3 bases from J, with 19 bases between. CDR3 in amino acids: CASNSPGIGGYEQYF. In DNA, the CDR3 is TGTGCCAGCAACTCTCCAGGGATCGGCGGCTACGAGCAGTACTTC.

This chain connects TRBV18 to TRBJ2-3; maybe TRBD2 (6 bases). The CDR3 length is 14 residues. CDR1 is KGHSH and CDR2 is LQKENI in the germline V gene. V gave up 3 bases and J gave up 4 bases, with 11 bases separating them. The CDR3 sequence: CASSPRRDPDTQYF. As DNA, the CDR3 is TGTGCCAGCTCACCCAGGAGGGATCCAGATACGCAGTATTTT.

This chain links TRBV27 with TRBJ1-6, with D possibly TRBD1 on 5 matching bases. The CDR3 length is 16 residues. V lost 7 bases and J lost 4, with 17 bases in between. Per the germline V gene, CDR1 is MNHEY and CDR2 is SMNVEV (reference sequence). CDR3 DNA: TGTGCCAGCAAAGTTGCGGAAGGGGTTTATAATTCACCCCTCCACTTT. It encodes CASKVAEGVYNSPLHF.

The V and J genes are TRBV5-4 and TRBJ2-5; 7 bases are a match to TRBD2. The CDR3 is 14 residues long. With 0 bases clipped from V and 3 bases from J, the junction kept 2 bases outside the gene matches. Germline CDR1 reads SGHNT; CDR2 reads YYREEE (reference sequence). In nucleotides, the CDR3 is TGTGCCAGCAGCTTGGGTGGGACTAAAGAGACCCAGTACTTC. Protein sequence: CASSLGGTKETQYF.

The rearrangement links TRBV19 to TRBJ1-2, with D maybe TRBD1 (5 bases). Trimming removed 5 bases from V and 0 bases from J, with 13 bases in between. The CDR3 is 15 residues long. CDR1 and CDR2 from the germline V gene are LNHDA and SQIVND (reference sequence). The CDR3 sequence: CASSPRTTANYGYTF. The CDR3 DNA reads as TGTGCCAGTAGTCCTCGGACAACAGCTAACTATGGCTACACCTTC. The whole variable domain, filled in from reference TRBV19 and TRBJ1-2, reads DGGITQSPKYLFRKEGQNVTLSCEQNLNHDAMYWYRQDPGQGLRLIYYSQIVNDFQKGDIAEGYSVSREKKESFPLTVTSAQKNPTAFYLCASSPRTTANYGYTFGSGTRLTVV.

This chain connects TRBV7-3 to TRBJ1-1; D not certain. Germline V gene sequence: CDR1 SGHTA, CDR2 FQGTGA. Between the trimmed V and J ends, which lost 4 bases and 0 bases, there was a span of 6 bases. The CDR3 runs 13 residues. The CDR3 reads CASSSFLNTEAFF. Here the CDR3 DNA reads TGTGCCAGCAGCTCGTTCTTGAACACTGAAGCTTTCTTT.

This clone was seen more than once but under ten times. The CDR3 sequence is CASRDWQGNEKLFF. CDR3 sequence (DNA): TGTGCCAGTAGAGATTGGCAGGGTAATGAAAAACTGTTTTTT. The chain recombines TRBV19 with TRBJ1-4, with a tentative D call TRBD1 (5 bases). The V end was cut by 6 bases, the J end by 4 bases, with 12 bases between. The CDR3 loop spans 14 amino acids. Germline lookup yields CDR1 LNHDA and CDR2 SQIVND (reference sequence).

This clone was observed a single time. This rearrangement joins TRBV5-4 to TRBJ1-6; 8 bases match TRBD1. CDR1 and CDR2 from the germline V gene are SGHNT and YYREEE (reference sequence). V gave up 4 bases and J gave up 7 bases; unmatched junction bases: 7. This CDR3 has 15 residues. CDR3 region: CASSLGQGGNSPLHF. Written as DNA, the CDR3 is TGTGCCAGCAGCCTCGGACAGGGCGGGAATTCACCCCTCCACTTT.

This chain joins TRBV5-1 and TRBJ2-6; a possible D gene is TRBD2 (6 bases). Germline-derived CDR1 and CDR2 are SGHRS and YFSETQ. V lost 4 bases and J lost 1, with 15 bases in between. The CDR3 has 17 residues. The CDR3 sequence: CASSGGTVPSGANVLTF. The DNA for the CDR3 is TGCGCCAGCAGCGGAGGGACTGTACCTTCTGGGGCCAACGTCCTGACTTTC.

The rearrangement uses TRBV28 and TRBJ2-1, with TRBD1 as a possible D gene (6 bases). CDR1 is MDHEN, CDR2 SYDVKM, per germline. The CDR3 extends over 12 amino acids. V dropped 6 bases and J dropped 7 bases, with 10 bases sitting between them. CDR3 sequence: CASRLRGNEQFF. The CDR3 DNA is TGTGCCAGCAGACTAAGGGGGAATGAGCAGTTCTTC.

The chain is built from TRBV2 and TRBJ2-3; D is perhaps TRBD2 (5 bases). Germline V gene lookup returns CDR1 SNHLY and CDR2 FYNNEI. This CDR3 has 13 residues. V lost 7 bases, J lost 5 bases, and 13 bases lay in between. The DNA of the CDR3 is TGTGCCAGCAACCTGTCTGGGAGAGATACGCAGTATTTT. Its protein is CASNLSGRDTQYF.

The chain couples TRBV19 to TRBJ2-3; 7 bases map to TRBD1. Unmatched junction bases numbered 4, after V lost 4 bases and J lost 0 bases. Germline values: CDR1 LNHDA, CDR2 SQIVND (reference sequence). This CDR3 is built from 15 residues. The CDR3 coding sequence is TGTGCCAGTAGTACCTACAGGGGAAGCACAGATACGCAGTATTTT. Amino acids: CASSTYRGSTDTQYF. Using reference TRBV19 and TRBJ2-3 for the parts outside the CDR3, the full variable domain is DGGITQSPKYLFRKEGQNVTLSCEQNLNHDAMYWYRQDPGQGLRLIYYSQIVNDFQKGDIAEGYSVSREKKESFPLTVTSAQKNPTAFYLCASSTYRGSTDTQYFGPGTRLTVL.

The CDR3 DNA follows: TGTGCCAGCACGAACAGTCAAGAGACCCAGTACTTC. It is translated as CASTNSQETQYF. V is TRBV6-5 and J is TRBJ2-5; D not resolved. V was clipped by 7 bases and J by 2 bases, with 8 bases between them. Germline V lookup: CDR1 MNHEY, CDR2 SVGAGI. CDR3 length: 12 residues.

This clone was seen more than once but under ten times. The chain is built from TRBV6-6 and TRBJ1-5; no definite D call. This CDR3 comprises 11 residues. V was pared by 5 bases and J by 6 bases, with 5 bases between. CDR1 and CDR2 from the germline V gene are MNHNY and SVGAGI (reference sequence). The CDR3, as DNA: TGTGCCAGCAGTCCGGGTCAGCCCCAGCATTTT. Residues: CASSPGQPQHF.

V and J are TRBV7-2 and TRBJ1-4; D is unclear. V lost 5 bases, J lost 6 bases, and 13 bases lay in between. The CDR3 spans 14 residues. Per the germline V gene, CDR1 is SGHTA and CDR2 is FQGNSA. Here the CDR3 DNA reads TGTGCCAGCAGCAGAGTGGGCTTTGATGAAAAACTGTTTTTT. Amino acid sequence: CASSRVGFDEKLFF.